The rows below give T cell receptor beta chains drawn from one sample of a study of shared clonotypes between healthy human individuals. Sequencing used immunoSEQ multiplex PCR; TCRdb keeps in-frame clones, though not all of them. The sample lists about 110,000 clones; roughly 70% were seen once. Input material: memory CD8+ T cells sorted from blood. These receptor sequences come from a woman under 40 in good health. The CDR3 runs from the conserved cysteine through the conserved F or W. D genes are given only for firm matches. Part of the rows lack a size; the others show once, few, many or a class for expanded clones.

TRBV25-1	TRBJ2-7	once	TRBD2	CASSEASGPYEQYF	TGTGCCAGCAGTGAAGCTAGCGGGCCTTACGAGCAGTACTTC
TRBV15	TRBJ2-7	.	TRBD1	CATSRGSGQGQYEQYF	TGTGCCACCAGCAGAGGGTCAGGACAGGGTCAGTACGAGCAGTACTTC
TRBV27	TRBJ1-1	.	.	CASSGMKGTVNTEAFF	TGTGCCAGCAGCGGAATGAAGGGTACGGTGAACACTGAAGCTTTCTTT
TRBV7-6	TRBJ2-7	.	.	CASSLSLIREQYF	TGTGCCAGCAGCTTAAGTTTGATTCGGGAGCAGTACTTC
TRBV28	TRBJ2-7	.	.	CASSTVGWAYEQYF	TGTGCCAGCAGCACCGTGGGGTGGGCCTACGAGCAGTACTTC
TRBV5-1	TRBJ2-2	.	TRBD2	CASSLEASGIRELFF	TGCGCCAGCAGCTTGGAGGCTAGCGGGATTCGGGAGCTGTTTTTT
TRBV6-4	TRBJ1-1	.	.	CASSDSGEDTEAFF	TGTGCCAGCAGTGACTCGGGGGAGGACACTGAAGCTTTCTTT
TRBV4-1	TRBJ1-2	.	.	CASSQEIALANYGYTF	TGCGCCAGCAGCCAAGAAATCGCCCTAGCTAACTATGGCTACACCTTC
TRBV28	TRBJ2-7	.	TRBD2	CASSAPTAGVYYEQYF	TGTGCCAGCAGTGCCCCTACAGCGGGAGTCTACTACGAGCAGTACTTC
TRBV29-1	TRBJ2-1	.	.	CSADWYNEQFF	TGCAGCGCCGATTGGTACAATGAGCAGTTCTTC
TRBV14	TRBJ2-7	.	.	CASSQYTGDSYEQYF	TGTGCCAGCAGCCAATATACAGGAGACTCCTACGAGCAGTACTTC
TRBV19	TRBJ1-5	.	TRBD1	CASQDRGHVQPQHF	TGTGCCAGTCAGGACAGGGGGCACGTTCAGCCCCAGCATTTT
TRBV7-9	TRBJ2-7	.	.	CASSLGALSYEQYF	TGTGCCAGCAGCTTAGGAGCGCTCTCCTACGAGCAGTACTTC
TRBV20-1	TRBJ2-7	once	.	CSVIQGDVHDF	TGCAGTGTCATACAAGGGGACGTTCACGACTTC
TRBV27	TRBJ1-1	.	TRBD1	CASSAQQGAGTEAFF	TGTGCCAGCAGTGCGCAACAGGGGGCGGGAACTGAAGCTTTCTTT
TRBV18	TRBJ2-7	few	.	CASSPNRVNEQYF	TGTGCCAGCTCACCAAACAGGGTCAACGAGCAGTACTTC
TRBV5-6	TRBJ1-1	.	.	CASSLGGSAMNTEAFF	TGTGCCAGCAGCTTAGGGGGGTCCGCAATGAACACTGAAGCTTTCTTT
TRBV7-8	TRBJ1-2	.	.	CASSLMNVNYGYTF	TGTGCCAGCAGCTTAATGAACGTTAACTATGGCTACACCTTC
TRBV7-6	TRBJ2-7	.	TRBD1	CASSLSVGQGASYEQYF	TGTGCCAGCAGCTTAAGTGTGGGACAGGGGGCTTCCTACGAGCAGTACTTC
TRBV27	TRBJ1-2	.	TRBD1	CASSLSDRRGYTF	TGTGCCAGCAGTTTATCGGACAGGCGGGGCTACACCTTC
TRBV7-2	TRBJ1-2	.	.	CASRLAGRATYYGYTF	TGTGCCAGCAGACTAGCGGGGAGGGCGACTTACTATGGCTACACCTTC
TRBV10-1	TRBJ2-7	many	.	CASSVDRTSLYEQYF	TGCGCCAGCAGTGTGGACAGAACTAGCTTATACGAGCAGTACTTC
TRBV25-1	TRBJ2-7	many	.	CASSDSTASSYEQYF	TGTGCCAGCAGTGACTCGACAGCGAGCTCCTACGAGCAGTACTTC
TRBV2	TRBJ1-5	few	.	CAMGRDSNQPQHF	TGTGCCATGGGACGGGATAGCAATCAGCCCCAGCATTTT
TRBV28	TRBJ2-7	.	TRBD2	CASSFSWTSLTYEQYF	TGTGCCAGCAGTTTTTCATGGACTAGCCTCACCTACGAGCAGTACTTC
TRBV6-1	TRBJ2-3	many	TRBD2	CASSGLAGGADTQYF	TGTGCCAGCAGTGGACTAGCGGGAGGGGCAGATACGCAGTATTTT
TRBV25-1	TRBJ2-3	few	.	CASSLSGGADTQYF	TGTGCCAGCAGTCTCTCCGGGGGAGCAGATACGCAGTATTTT
TRBV7-9	TRBJ2-7	many	.	CASVQDGQYEQYF	TGTGCCAGCGTCCAGGACGGCCAATACGAGCAGTACTTC
TRBV7-2	TRBJ1-2	many	TRBD1	CASSLGRGWTGVAGYTF	TGTGCCAGCAGCTTAGGGAGGGGTTGGACAGGGGTTGCTGGCTACACCTTC
TRBV29-1	TRBJ1-2	.	.	CSVVGYLPYGYTF	TGCAGCGTTGTCGGCTATCTTCCCTATGGCTACACCTTC
TRBV30	TRBJ1-1	.	.	CAWSNRANTEAFF	TGTGCCTGGAGTAACAGGGCCAACACTGAAGCTTTCTTT
TRBV7-9	TRBJ2-6	once	TRBD1	CASSPTGTASSGANVLTF	TGTGCCAGCAGCCCGACCGGGACAGCTTCTTCTGGGGCCAACGTCCTGACTTTC
TRBV29-1	TRBJ1-1	.	.	CSVVMVKTEAFF	TGCAGCGTTGTTATGGTAAAGACTGAAGCTTTCTTT
TRBV4-1	TRBJ1-4	few	.	CASSSGLSNEKLFF	TGCGCCAGCAGCTCCGGACTAAGTAATGAAAAACTGTTTTTT